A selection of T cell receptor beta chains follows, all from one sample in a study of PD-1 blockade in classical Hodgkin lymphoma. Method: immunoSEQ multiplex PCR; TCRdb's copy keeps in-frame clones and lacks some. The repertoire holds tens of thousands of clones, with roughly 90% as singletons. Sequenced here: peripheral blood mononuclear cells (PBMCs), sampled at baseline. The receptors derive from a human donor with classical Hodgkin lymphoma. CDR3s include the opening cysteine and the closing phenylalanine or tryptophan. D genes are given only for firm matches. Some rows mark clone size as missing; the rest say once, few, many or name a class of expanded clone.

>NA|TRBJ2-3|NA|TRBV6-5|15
CASSYAQDTTDTQYF
TGTGCCAGCAGTTACGCCCAGGACACCACAGATACGCAGTATTTT
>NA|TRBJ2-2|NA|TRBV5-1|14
CASSFDGNTGELFF
TGCGCCAGCAGCTTCGACGGGAACACCGGGGAGCTGTTTTTT
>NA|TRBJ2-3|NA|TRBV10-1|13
CASSEYVVGTQYF
TGCGCCAGCAGTGAGTACGTTGTCGGTACGCAGTATTTT
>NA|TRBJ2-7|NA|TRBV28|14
CASSPTGQVWEQYF
TGTGCCAGCAGTCCCACGGGGCAAGTTTGGGAGCAGTACTTC
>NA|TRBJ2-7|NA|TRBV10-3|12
CATSDQTPQQYF
TGTGCCACCAGTGACCAGACACCTCAGCAGTACTTC
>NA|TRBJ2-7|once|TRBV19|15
CASSMRSGNSREQYF
TGTGCCAGTAGTATGAGGTCAGGGAATAGCCGCGAGCAGTACTTC
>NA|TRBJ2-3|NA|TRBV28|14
CASSSDWTLDTQYF
TGTGCCAGCAGTTCGGACTGGACCCTAGATACGCAGTATTTT
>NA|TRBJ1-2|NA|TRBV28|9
CASSGSYTF
TGTGCCAGCAGCGGGAGCTACACCTTC
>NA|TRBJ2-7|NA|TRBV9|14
CASSVGLANYEQYF
TGTGCCAGCAGCGTAGGTCTAGCGAATTACGAGCAGTACTTC
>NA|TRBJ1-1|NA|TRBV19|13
CASTLGAYTEAFF
TGTGCCAGTACCCTGGGAGCTTACACTGAAGCTTTCTTT
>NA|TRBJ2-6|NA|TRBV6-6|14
CASSYWDGANVLTF
TGTGCCAGCAGTTATTGGGATGGGGCCAACGTCCTGACTTTC
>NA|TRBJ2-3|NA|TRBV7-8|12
CASSPRTDTQYF
TGTGCCAGCAGCCCTCGAACGGATACGCAGTATTTT
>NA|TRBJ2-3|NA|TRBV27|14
CASSLLRDSDTQYF
TGTGCCAGCAGTTTATTAAGGGACTCAGATACGCAGTATTTT
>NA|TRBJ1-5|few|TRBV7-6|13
CASSFGSNQPQHF
TGTGCCAGCAGCTTTGGTAGCAATCAGCCCCAGCATTTT
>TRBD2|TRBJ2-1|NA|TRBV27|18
CASRGVGLAGVSYNEQFF
TGTGCCAGCAGGGGCGTGGGGCTAGCGGGAGTGTCCTACAATGAGCAGTTCTTC
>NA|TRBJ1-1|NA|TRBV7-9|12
CASSGVATEAFF
TGTGCCAGCAGCGGCGTGGCCACTGAAGCTTTCTTT
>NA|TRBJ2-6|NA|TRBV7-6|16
CASSLRVGSGANVLTF
TGTGCCAGCAGCTTACGCGTGGGGTCCGGGGCCAACGTCCTGACTTTC
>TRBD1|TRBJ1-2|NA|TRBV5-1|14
CASSHGTGIYGYTF
TGCGCCAGCAGCCACGGGACAGGTATCTATGGCTACACCTTC
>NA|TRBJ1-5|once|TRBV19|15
CASTPNMGMYQPQHF
TGTGCCAGTACCCCCAACATGGGGATGTATCAGCCCCAGCATTTT
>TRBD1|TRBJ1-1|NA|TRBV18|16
CASSPRGPRYDTEAFF
TGTGCCAGCTCACCCAGGGGGCCCAGATATGACACTGAAGCTTTCTTT
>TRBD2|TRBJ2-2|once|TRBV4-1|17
CASSHLLAGLNTGELFF
TGCGCCAGCAGCCATCTCCTAGCGGGCTTAAACACCGGGGAGCTGTTTTTT
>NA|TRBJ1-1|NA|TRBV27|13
CASSHPGGPEAFF
TGTGCCAGCAGCCACCCTGGCGGGCCAGAAGCTTTCTTT
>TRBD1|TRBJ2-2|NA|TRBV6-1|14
CASGDRLDTGELFF
TGTGCCAGCGGGGACAGGTTGGACACCGGGGAGCTGTTTTTT
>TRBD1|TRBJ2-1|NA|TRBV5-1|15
CASSSTETGFGEQFF
TGCGCCAGCAGCTCGACAGAGACAGGGTTCGGTGAGCAGTTCTTC
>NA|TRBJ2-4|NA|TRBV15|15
CATSLAGTAKNIQYF
TGTGCCACCAGCCTAGCCGGGACAGCCAAAAACATTCAGTACTTC
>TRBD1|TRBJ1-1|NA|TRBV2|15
CASRQGETMNTEAFF
TGTGCCAGCAGACAGGGGGAGACGATGAACACTGAAGCTTTCTTT
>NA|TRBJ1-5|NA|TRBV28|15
CASSLYRTGNQPQHF
TGTGCCAGCAGTTTATACCGGACGGGGAATCAGCCCCAGCATTTT
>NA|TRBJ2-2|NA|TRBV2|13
CASSDGGTGELFF
TGTGCCAGCAGTGATGGGGGCACCGGGGAGCTGTTTTTT
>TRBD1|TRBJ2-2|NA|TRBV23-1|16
CASTPQGQPNTGELFF
TGCGCCAGCACCCCTCAGGGACAGCCGAACACCGGGGAGCTGTTTTTT
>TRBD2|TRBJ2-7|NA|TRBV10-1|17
CASSPATVAGGLDEQYF
TGCGCCAGCAGCCCCGCGACTGTAGCGGGAGGGCTCGACGAGCAGTACTTC